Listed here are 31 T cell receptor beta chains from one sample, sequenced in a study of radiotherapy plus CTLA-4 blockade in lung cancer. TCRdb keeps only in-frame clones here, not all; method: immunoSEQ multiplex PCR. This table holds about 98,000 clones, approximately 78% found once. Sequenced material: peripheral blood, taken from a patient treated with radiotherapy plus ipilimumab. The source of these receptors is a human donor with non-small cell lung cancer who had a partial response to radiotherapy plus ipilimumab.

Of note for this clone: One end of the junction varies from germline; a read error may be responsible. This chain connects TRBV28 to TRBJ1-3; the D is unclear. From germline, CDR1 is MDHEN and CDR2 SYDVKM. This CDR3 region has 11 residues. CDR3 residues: CASSNPNTIHF. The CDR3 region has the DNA TGTGCCAGCAGTAATCCGAACACCATACATTTT.

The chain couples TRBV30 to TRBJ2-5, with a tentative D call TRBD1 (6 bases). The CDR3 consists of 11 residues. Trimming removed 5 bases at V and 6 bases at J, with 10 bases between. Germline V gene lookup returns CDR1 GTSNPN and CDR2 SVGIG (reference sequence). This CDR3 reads CAWEDSKTQYF. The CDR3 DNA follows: TGTGCCTGGGAGGACAGTAAGACCCAGTACTTC.

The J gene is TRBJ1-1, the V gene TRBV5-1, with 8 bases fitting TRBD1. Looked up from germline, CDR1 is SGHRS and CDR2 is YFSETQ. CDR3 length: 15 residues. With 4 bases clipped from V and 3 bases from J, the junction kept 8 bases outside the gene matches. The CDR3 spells CASSPRTGTHTEAFF. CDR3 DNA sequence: TGCGCCAGCAGCCCCCGGACAGGGACGCACACTGAAGCTTTCTTT.

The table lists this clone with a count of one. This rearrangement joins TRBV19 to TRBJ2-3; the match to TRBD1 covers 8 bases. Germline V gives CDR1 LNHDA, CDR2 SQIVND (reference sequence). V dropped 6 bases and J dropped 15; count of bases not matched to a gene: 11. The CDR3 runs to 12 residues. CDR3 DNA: TGTGCCAGTAGCTCGACAGGGGATCATCACTATTTT. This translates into CASSSTGDHHYF.

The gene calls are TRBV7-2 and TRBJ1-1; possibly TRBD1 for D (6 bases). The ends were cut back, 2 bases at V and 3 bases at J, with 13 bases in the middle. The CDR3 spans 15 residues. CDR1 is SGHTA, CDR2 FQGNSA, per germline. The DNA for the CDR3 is TGTGCCAGCAGCTTAAGTGGGGGGGCCTACACTGAAGCTTTCTTT. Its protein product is CASSLSGGAYTEAFF.

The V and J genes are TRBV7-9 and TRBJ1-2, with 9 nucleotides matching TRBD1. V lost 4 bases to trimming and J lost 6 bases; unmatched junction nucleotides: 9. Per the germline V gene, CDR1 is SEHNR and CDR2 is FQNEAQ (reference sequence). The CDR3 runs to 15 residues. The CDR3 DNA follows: TGTGCCAGCAGCTATTACCGGGACAGGGTGGATGGCTACACCTTC. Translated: CASSYYRDRVDGYTF.

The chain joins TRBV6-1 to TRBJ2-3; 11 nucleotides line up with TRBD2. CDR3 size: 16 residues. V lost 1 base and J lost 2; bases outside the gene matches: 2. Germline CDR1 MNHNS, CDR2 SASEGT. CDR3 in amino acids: CASSEVTSGNTDTQYF. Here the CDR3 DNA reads TGTGCCAGCAGTGAAGTGACTAGCGGGAACACAGATACGCAGTATTTT.

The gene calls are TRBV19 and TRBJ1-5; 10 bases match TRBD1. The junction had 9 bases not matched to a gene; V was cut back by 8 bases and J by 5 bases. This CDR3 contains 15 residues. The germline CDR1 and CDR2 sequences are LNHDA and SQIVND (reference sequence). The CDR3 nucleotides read TGTGCCAGTGACAGGGGGCCCTACGTGGATCAGCCCCAGCATTTT. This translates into CASDRGPYVDQPQHF.

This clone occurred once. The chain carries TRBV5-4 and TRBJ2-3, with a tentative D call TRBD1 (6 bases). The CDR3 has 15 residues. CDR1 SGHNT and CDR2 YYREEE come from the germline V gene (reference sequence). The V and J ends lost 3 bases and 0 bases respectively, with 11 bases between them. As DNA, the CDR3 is TGTGCCAGCAGCTACAGGGCCCAGAGCACAGATACGCAGTATTTT. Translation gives CASSYRAQSTDTQYF.

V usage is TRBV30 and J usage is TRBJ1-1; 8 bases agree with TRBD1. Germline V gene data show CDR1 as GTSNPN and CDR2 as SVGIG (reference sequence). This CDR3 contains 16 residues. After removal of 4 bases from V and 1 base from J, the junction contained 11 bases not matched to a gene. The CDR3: CAWNGQGLGGNTEAFF. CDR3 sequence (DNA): TGTGCCTGGAACGGACAGGGACTTGGGGGGAACACTGAAGCTTTCTTT.

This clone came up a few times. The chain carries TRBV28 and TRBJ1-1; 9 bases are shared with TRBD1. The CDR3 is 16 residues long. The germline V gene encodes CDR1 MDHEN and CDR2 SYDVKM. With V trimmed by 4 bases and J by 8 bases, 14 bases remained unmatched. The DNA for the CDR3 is TGTGCCAGCAGTTCTCGCAGCGCAACAGGGGGCATAGAAGCTTTCTTT. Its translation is CASSSRSATGGIEAFF.

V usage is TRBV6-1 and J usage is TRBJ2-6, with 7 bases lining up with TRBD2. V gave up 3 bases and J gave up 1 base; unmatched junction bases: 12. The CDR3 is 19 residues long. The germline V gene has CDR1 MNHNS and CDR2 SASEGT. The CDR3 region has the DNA TGTGCCAGCAGTGAGAGGTGGGTCAGGGACTATTCTGGGGCCAACGTCCTGACTTTC. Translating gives CASSERWVRDYSGANVLTF.

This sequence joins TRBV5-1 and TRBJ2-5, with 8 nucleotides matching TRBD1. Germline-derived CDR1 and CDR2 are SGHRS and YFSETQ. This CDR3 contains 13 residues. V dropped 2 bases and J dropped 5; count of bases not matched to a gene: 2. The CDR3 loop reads CASSLQGDETQYF. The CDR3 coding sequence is TGCGCCAGCAGCTTACAGGGGGATGAGACCCAGTACTTC.

CDR3 DNA sequence: TGTGCCAGCAGTACCGGACAGGGACAAGAGACCCAGTACTTC. Amino acids: CASSTGQGQETQYF. The chain links TRBV28 to TRBJ2-5; 8 bases are shared with TRBD1. This CDR3 region has 14 residues. Trimming took 5 bases from V and 2 from J; bases not matched to a gene: 4. Per the germline V gene, CDR1 is MDHEN and CDR2 is SYDVKM.

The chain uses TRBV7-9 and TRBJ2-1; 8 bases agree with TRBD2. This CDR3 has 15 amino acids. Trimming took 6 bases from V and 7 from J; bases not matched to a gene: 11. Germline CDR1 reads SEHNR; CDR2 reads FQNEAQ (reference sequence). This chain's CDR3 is CASSPAERERNEQFF. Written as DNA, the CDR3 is TGTGCCAGCAGTCCAGCCGAGCGGGAGCGTAATGAGCAGTTCTTC.

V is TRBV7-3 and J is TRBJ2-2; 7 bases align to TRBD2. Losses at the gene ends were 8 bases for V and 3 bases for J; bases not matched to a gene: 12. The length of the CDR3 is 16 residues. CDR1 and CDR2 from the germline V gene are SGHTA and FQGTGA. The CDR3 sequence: CASGGRASGYTGELFF. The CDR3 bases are TGTGCCAGCGGCGGCCGGGCTAGCGGATACACCGGGGAGCTGTTTTTT.

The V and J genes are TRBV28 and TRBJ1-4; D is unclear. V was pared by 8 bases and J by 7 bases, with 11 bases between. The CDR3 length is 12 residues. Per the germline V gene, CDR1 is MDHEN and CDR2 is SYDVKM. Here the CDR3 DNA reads TGTGCCAGCTCCCTCAGGATTGAAAAACTGTTTTTT. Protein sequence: CASSLRIEKLFF.

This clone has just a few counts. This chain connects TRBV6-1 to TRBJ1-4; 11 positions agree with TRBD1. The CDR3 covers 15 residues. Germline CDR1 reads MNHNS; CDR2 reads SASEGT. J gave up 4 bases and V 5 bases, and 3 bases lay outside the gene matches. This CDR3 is CASSPGTGGNEKLFF. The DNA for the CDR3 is TGTGCCAGCAGTCCAGGGACAGGGGGTAATGAAAAACTGTTTTTT.

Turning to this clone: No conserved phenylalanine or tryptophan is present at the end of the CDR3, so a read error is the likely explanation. The CDR3 loop is CASSQVRQGVIEQYL. CDR3 DNA sequence: TGCGCCAGCAGCCAAGTCCGACAGGGGGTGATCGAGCAGTACCTC. The chain employs TRBV4-1 and TRBJ2-7; 9 nucleotides line up with TRBD1. Trimming took 1 base from V and 6 from J; bases not matched to a gene: 7. The CDR3 sequence is 15 residues long. Germline assignment: CDR1 MGHRA and CDR2 YSYEKL.

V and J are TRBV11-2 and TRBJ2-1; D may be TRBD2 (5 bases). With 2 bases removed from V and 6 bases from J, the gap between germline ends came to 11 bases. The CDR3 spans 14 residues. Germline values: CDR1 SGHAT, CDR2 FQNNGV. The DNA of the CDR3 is TGTGCCAGCAGCTTACGAGGGTCTCGCAATGAGCAGTTCTTC. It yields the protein CASSLRGSRNEQFF.

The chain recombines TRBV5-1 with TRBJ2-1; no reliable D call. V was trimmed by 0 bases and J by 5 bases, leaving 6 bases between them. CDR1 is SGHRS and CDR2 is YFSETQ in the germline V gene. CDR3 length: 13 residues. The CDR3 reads CASSLAVNNEQFF. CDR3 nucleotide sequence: TGCGCCAGCAGCTTGGCAGTGAACAATGAGCAGTTCTTC.

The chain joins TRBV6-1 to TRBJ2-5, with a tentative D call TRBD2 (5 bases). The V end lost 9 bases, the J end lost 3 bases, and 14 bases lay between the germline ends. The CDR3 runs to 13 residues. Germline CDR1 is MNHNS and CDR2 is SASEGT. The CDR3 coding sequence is TGTGCCAGTATCCTCTCGGGGAAAGAGACCCAGTACTTC. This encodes CASILSGKETQYF.

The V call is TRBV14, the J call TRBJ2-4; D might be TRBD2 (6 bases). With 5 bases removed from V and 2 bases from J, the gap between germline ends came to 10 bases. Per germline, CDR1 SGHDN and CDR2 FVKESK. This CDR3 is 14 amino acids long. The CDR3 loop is CASSVAGSKNIQYF. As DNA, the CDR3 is TGTGCCAGCAGCGTGGCGGGGTCCAAAAACATTCAGTACTTC.

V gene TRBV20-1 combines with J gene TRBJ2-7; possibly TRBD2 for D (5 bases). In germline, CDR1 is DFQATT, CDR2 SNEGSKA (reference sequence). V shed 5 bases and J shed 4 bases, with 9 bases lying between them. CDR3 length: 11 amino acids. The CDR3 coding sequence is TGCAGTGCTGAGGGTCGTTACGAGCAGTACTTC. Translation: CSAEGRYEQYF.

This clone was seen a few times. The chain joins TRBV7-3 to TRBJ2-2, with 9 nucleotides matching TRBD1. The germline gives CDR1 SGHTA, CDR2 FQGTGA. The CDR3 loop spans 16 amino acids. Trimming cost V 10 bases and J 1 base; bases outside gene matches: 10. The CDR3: CATKGPGQGNTGELFF. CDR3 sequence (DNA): TGTGCCACTAAGGGCCCGGGACAGGGGAACACCGGGGAGCTGTTTTTT.

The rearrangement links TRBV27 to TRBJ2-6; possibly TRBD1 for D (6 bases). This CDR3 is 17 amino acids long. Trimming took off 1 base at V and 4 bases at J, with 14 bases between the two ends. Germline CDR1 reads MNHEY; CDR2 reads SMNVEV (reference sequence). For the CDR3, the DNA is TGTGCCAGCAGTTTATTACAGGGTTCATCCGGGGCCAACGTCCTGACTTTC. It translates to CASSLLQGSSGANVLTF.

In DNA form, the CDR3 reads TGTGCCAGCAGTACCGGGACTAGCGGATTCCAAGAGACCCAGTACTTC. This translates into CASSTGTSGFQETQYF. The V call is TRBV2, the J call TRBJ2-5; 11 nucleotides match TRBD2. The CDR3 totals 16 residues. Germline V gene data show CDR1 as SNHLY and CDR2 as FYNNEI. V shed 5 bases, J shed 1 base, and the junction held 6 bases outside the gene matches.

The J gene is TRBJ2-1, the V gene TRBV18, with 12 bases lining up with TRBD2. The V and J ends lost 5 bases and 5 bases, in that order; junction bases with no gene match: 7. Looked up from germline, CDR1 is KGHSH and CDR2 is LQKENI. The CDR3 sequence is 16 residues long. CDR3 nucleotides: TGTGCCAGCTCATCACTAGCGGGAGGTGGGAACAATGAGCAGTTCTTC. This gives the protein CASSSLAGGGNNEQFF.

CDR3 sequence (DNA): TGTGCCAGCAGTAGAGGACAGGCAACCCCCTATGGCTACACCTTC. This translates into CASSRGQATPYGYTF. The chain carries TRBV6-1 and TRBJ1-2, with TRBD1 matching over 7 bases. Trimming removed 5 bases from V and 4 bases from J; junction bases left unmatched: 10. This CDR3 region has 15 residues. Germline CDR1 reads MNHNS; CDR2 reads SASEGT.

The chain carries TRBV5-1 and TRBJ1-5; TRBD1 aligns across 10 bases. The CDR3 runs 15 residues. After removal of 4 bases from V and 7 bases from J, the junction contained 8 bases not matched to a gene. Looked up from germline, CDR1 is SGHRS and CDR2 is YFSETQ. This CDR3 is CASSTNGQGGQPQHF. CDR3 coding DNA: TGCGCCAGCAGCACCAATGGACAGGGGGGGCAGCCCCAGCATTTT.

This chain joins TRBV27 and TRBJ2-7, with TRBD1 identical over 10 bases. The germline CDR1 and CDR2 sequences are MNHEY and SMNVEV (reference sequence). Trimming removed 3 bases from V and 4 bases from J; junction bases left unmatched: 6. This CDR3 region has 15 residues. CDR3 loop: CASSLGRQGAYEQYF. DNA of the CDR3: TGTGCCAGCAGTTTGGGGAGACAGGGGGCTTACGAGCAGTACTTC.